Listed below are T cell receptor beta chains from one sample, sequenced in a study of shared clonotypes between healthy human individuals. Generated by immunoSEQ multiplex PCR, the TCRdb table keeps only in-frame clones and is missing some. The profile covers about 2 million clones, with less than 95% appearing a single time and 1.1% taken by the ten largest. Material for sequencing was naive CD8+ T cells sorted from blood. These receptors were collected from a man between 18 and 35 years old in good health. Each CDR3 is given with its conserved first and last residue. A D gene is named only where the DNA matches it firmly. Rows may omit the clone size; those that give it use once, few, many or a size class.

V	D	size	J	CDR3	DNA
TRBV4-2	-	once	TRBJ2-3	CASSQRTGPDTQYF	TGTGCCAGCAGCCAACGGACGGGGCCAGATACGCAGTATTTT
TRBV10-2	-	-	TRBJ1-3	CASSEVRVGGNTIYF	TGCGCCAGCAGTGAGGTCAGAGTCGGTGGAAACACCATATATTTT
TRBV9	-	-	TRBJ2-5	CASSISGREETQYF	TGTGCCAGCAGCATATCAGGGCGCGAAGAGACCCAGTACTTC
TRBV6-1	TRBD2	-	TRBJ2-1	CASSGHRLAGDWEEQFF	TGTGCCAGCAGTGGTCACCGACTAGCGGGAGATTGGGAGGAGCAGTTCTTC
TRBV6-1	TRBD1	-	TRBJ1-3	CASSAYRGLISGNTIYF	TGTGCCAGCAGTGCATACAGGGGACTCATCTCCGGAAACACCATATATTTT
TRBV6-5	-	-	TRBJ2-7	CASSIQDPSDEQYF	TGTGCCAGCAGTATACAGGACCCGAGCGACGAGCAGTACTTC
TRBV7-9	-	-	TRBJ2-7	CASGRGYEQYF	TGTGCCAGCGGGCGAGGCTACGAGCAGTACTTC
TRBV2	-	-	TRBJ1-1	CASSEASWGDTEAFF	TGTGCCAGCAGTGAAGCTTCTTGGGGGGACACTGAAGCTTTCTTT
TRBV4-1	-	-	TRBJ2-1	CASTGGGGYNEQFF	TGCGCCAGCACAGGTGGAGGGGGGTACAATGAGCAGTTCTTC
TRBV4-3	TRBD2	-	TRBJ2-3	CASSQSWGGSGDTQYF	TGCGCCAGCAGCCAATCCTGGGGGGGATCGGGAGATACGCAGTATTTT
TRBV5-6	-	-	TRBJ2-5	CASSLAGRGQETQYF	TGTGCCAGCAGCTTGGCCGGCCGGGGCCAAGAGACCCAGTACTTC
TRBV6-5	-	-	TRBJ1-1	CASSYGSNTEAFF	TGTGCCAGCAGTTACGGGTCGAACACTGAAGCTTTCTTT
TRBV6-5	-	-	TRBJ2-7	CASSSHDREDAYEQYF	TGTGCCAGCAGTTCCCACGACAGGGAGGATGCCTACGAGCAGTACTTC
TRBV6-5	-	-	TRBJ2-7	CASSYSGGSYEQYF	TGTGCCAGCAGTTACTCGGGCGGCTCCTACGAGCAGTACTTC
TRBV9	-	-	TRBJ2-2	CASSVISGVNTGELFF	TGTGCCAGCAGCGTAATTTCGGGAGTGAACACCGGGGAGCTGTTTTTT
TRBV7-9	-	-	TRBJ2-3	CASSLGLALDTQYF	TGTGCCAGCAGCTTGGGCCTCGCCCTAGATACGCAGTATTTT
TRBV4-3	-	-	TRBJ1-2	CASSQDWALYGYTF	TGCGCCAGCAGCCAAGACTGGGCCCTCTATGGCTACACCTTC
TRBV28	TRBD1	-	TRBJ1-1	CASSSLTGYGEAFF	TGTGCCAGCAGTTCCCTGACAGGGTACGGTGAAGCTTTCTTT
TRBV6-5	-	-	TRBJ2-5	CASLSFQQGQETQYF	TGTGCCAGCCTATCATTTCAACAGGGCCAAGAGACCCAGTACTTC
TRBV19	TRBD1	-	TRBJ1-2	CASNSFPGQGNYGYTF	TGTGCCAGTAACTCATTCCCGGGACAGGGAAACTATGGCTACACCTTC
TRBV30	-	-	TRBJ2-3	CAWGDQQYF	TGTGCCTGGGGAGATCAGCAGTATTTT
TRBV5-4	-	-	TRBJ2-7	CASSSGLSYEQYF	TGTGCCAGCAGCTCCGGACTCTCCTACGAGCAGTACTTC
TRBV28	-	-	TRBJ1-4	CASSLRVEGEAEKLFF	TGTGCCAGCAGTTTACGGGTTGAGGGGGAAGCTGAGAAACTGTTTTTT
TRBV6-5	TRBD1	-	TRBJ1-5	CASSAGTGNNQPQHF	TGTGCCAGCAGTGCCGGGACAGGTAACAATCAGCCCCAGCATTTT
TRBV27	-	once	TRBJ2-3	CASSPPGRVLTDTQYF	TGTGCCAGCAGTCCACCGGGACGAGTACTCACAGATACGCAGTATTTT
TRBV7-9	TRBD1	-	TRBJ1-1	CASTQLGQGTEAFF	TGTGCCAGCACCCAGTTGGGACAGGGGACTGAAGCTTTCTTT
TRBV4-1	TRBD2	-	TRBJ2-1	CASSQAGLAVYNEQFF	TGCGCCAGCAGCCAAGCTGGACTAGCGGTTTACAATGAGCAGTTCTTC
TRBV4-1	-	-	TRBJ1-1	CASSPRGGTEAFF	TGCGCCAGCAGCCCAAGAGGGGGCACTGAAGCTTTCTTT
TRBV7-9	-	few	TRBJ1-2	CASTQDYGYTF	TGTGCCAGCACACAGGATTATGGCTACACCTTC
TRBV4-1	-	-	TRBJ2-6	CASSQVPIPNPGANVLTF	TGCGCCAGCAGCCAAGTTCCCATCCCCAACCCTGGGGCCAACGTCCTGACTTTC
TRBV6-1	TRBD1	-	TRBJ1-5	CASSEISGQGYQPQHF	TGTGCCAGCAGTGAAATCTCGGGACAGGGATATCAGCCCCAGCATTTT
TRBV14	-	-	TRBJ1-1	CASSPLTTMNTEAFF	TGTGCCAGCAGCCCTCTGACAACCATGAACACTGAAGCTTTCTTT
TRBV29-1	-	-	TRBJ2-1	CSVEPGSSYNEQFF	TGCAGCGTTGAACCGGGAAGCTCCTACAATGAGCAGTTCTTC
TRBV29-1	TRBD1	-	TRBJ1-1	CSVEPGGDRGLFNTEAFF	TGCAGCGTTGAGCCCGGCGGGGACAGGGGACTTTTCAACACTGAAGCTTTCTTT
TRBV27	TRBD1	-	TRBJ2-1	CASSLSGTEGFHEQFF	TGTGCCAGCAGTTTATCCGGGACAGAAGGGTTTCATGAGCAGTTCTTC
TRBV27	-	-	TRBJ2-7	CASSLSLGVTYEQYF	TGTGCCAGCAGTTTATCGTTAGGTGTAACCTACGAGCAGTACTTC
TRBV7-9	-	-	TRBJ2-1	CASSLGAVYEQFF	TGTGCCAGCAGCTTAGGGGCAGTCTATGAGCAGTTCTTC
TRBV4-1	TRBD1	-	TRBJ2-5	CASSQDEDTTGGAETQYF	TGCGCCAGCAGCCAAGACGAGGACACCACAGGGGGCGCGGAGACCCAGTACTTC
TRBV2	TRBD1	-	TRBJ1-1	CATKTGGNTEAFF	TGTGCCACAAAGACAGGGGGCAACACTGAAGCTTTCTTT
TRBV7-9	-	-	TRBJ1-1	CATLRNTEAFF	TGTGCCACCCTCAGGAACACTGAAGCTTTCTTT
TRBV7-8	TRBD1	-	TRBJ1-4	CASSLWDSATNEKLFF	TGTGCCAGCAGCTTATGGGACAGCGCAACTAATGAAAAACTGTTTTTT
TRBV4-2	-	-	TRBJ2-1	CASSSLYEESSYNEQFF	TGTGCCAGCAGCTCCCTTTATGAGGAAAGCTCCTACAATGAGCAGTTCTTC
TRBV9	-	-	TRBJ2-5	CASSEGGNQETQYF	TGTGCCAGCAGCGAGGGTGGGAATCAAGAGACCCAGTACTTC
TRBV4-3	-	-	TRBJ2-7	CASSQENDKGYEQYF	TGCGCCAGCAGCCAAGAAAACGACAAGGGCTACGAGCAGTACTTC
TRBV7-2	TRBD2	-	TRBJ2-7	CASSTALAGGYEQYF	TGTGCCAGCAGCACAGCCCTAGCGGGAGGGTACGAGCAGTACTTC
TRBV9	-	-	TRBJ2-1	CASSVEDAGNEQFF	TGTGCCAGCAGCGTAGAGGACGCCGGGAATGAGCAGTTCTTC